The clone carrying this T cell receptor beta chain was found a few times. This sample is part of a study of blood T cells in healthy people across ages. Combining a sample-barcoded 5' primer with a J-beta primer mix, a second PCR ran for roughly 7 to 12 cycles. TCRdb ran MiXCR on the 5' RACE reads and lists one entry per CDR3 protein. The data show some 1 million distinct CDR3 sequences, with 45% seen just once and approximately 20% held by the top ten. V was shortened by 2 bases and J by 5 bases, with 9 bases between the two germline ends. CDR1 and CDR2 (germline): LGHNT, FRNRAP. The CDR3 runs to 14 residues.

Sequenced input: blood. The sequence was collected from a woman aged 60-75 years in good health. This chain links TRBV12-5 with TRBJ2-2; weak D call: TRBD1 (5 bases). CDR3 nucleotides: TGTGCTAGTGGTTTGAGGTCAGGGACCGGGGAGCTGTTTTTT. Its protein product is CASGLRSGTGELFF. The variable domain in full, completed from reference TRBV12-5 and TRBJ2-2, reads DARVTQTPRHKVTEMGQEVTMRCQPILGHNTVFWYRQTMMQGLELLAYFRNRAPLDDSGMPKDRFSAEMPDATLATLKIQPSEPRDSAVYFCASGLRSGTGELFFGEGSRLTVL.